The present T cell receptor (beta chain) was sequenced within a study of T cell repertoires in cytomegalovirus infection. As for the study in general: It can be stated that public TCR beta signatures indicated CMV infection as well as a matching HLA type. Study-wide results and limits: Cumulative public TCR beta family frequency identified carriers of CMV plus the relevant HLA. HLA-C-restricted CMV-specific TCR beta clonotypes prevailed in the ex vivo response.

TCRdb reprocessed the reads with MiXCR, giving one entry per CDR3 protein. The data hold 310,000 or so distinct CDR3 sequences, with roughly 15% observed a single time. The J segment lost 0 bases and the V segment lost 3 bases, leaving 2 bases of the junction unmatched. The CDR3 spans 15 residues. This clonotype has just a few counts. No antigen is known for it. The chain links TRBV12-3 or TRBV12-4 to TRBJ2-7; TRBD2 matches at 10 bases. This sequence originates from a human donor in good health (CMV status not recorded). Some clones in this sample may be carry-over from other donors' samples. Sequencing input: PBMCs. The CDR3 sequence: CASSFGLADSYEQYF. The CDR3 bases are TGTGCCAGCAGTTTCGGACTAGCGGACTCCTACGAGCAGTACTTC.